The 9 T cell receptor beta chains reported below all come from one sample, sequenced in a study of immune evolution from preneoplasia to lung adenocarcinoma. Some clones are missing from TCRdb's copy, which holds only in-frame ones; the method was immunoSEQ multiplex PCR. Among thousands of clones listed, 76% were seen once. Specimen: FFPE minimally invasive lung adenocarcinoma tissue. All receptors come from a person aged 60-79 years with lung adenocarcinoma.

The gene calls are TRBV5-1 and TRBJ2-1; TRBD2 aligns across 9 bases. The CDR3 totals 15 residues. Germline assignment: CDR1 SGHRS and CDR2 YFSETQ. V lost 1 base to trimming and J lost 4 bases; unmatched junction nucleotides: 3. The CDR3 region is CASSLSGGPYNEQFF. CDR3 in DNA: TGCGCCAGCAGCTTGAGCGGGGGGCCGTACAATGAGCAGTTCTTC.

The V gene is TRBV1, the J gene TRBJ2-1; the tabulated D call, TRBD2, remains unverified against the DNA. TRBV1 is a listed pseudogene. CDR3 length equals 22 residues. CDR3 DNA sequence: TGCACCAGCAGCCAAGATTCGTTTGGCTTGCTAGTAAGACCCAGCTCCTACAATGAGCAGTTCTTC. Its translation is CTSSQDSFGLLVRPSSYNEQFF.

The V call is TRBV9, the J call TRBJ2-5, with D possibly matching TRBD2 (6 bases). The length of the CDR3 is 14 residues. Trimming cost V 4 bases and J 4 bases, with 14 bases left between them. Looked up from germline, CDR1 is SGDLS and CDR2 is YYNGEE. CDR3 sequence (DNA): TGTGCCAGCAGCCAGTACGGGGGTCTAGAGACCCAGTACTTC. It codes for CASSQYGGLETQYF.

By share of the sample, this clone is large. The chain couples TRBV6-1 to TRBJ1-1, with D possibly TRBD1 on 5 matching bases. Germline lookup yields CDR1 MNHNS and CDR2 SASEGT. CDR3 length equals 15 residues. Trimming pared 2 bases from V and 3 bases from J, leaving 13 bases between. As DNA, the CDR3 is TGTGCCAGCAGTGAAAGGGGCGGGGGGGACACTGAAGCTTTCTTT. Translation: CASSERGGGDTEAFF.

This clone was seen a single time. This chain connects TRBV29-1 to TRBJ2-7; D is perhaps TRBD1 or TRBD2 (6 bases each). The CDR3 has 16 residues. Germline V gene lookup returns CDR1 SQVTM and CDR2 ANQGSEA. With 6 bases removed from V and 0 bases from J, the gap between germline ends came to 21 bases. This CDR3 reads CSVGGRTAHSSYEQYF. In DNA, the CDR3 is TGCAGCGTCGGGGGCCGGACAGCCCATTCCTCCTACGAGCAGTACTTC.

The gene calls are TRBV28 and TRBJ1-5; D is ambiguous. CDR3 size: 16 residues. CDR1 and CDR2 from the germline V gene are MDHEN and SYDVKM. V shed 8 bases and J shed 3 bases, with 20 bases lying between them. Here the CDR3 DNA reads TGTGCCAGCTTGGTAGAGGGCAATATAAACAATCAGCCCCAGCATTTT. As protein: CASLVEGNINNQPQHF.

The J gene is TRBJ2-5, the V gene TRBV2, with 8 bases aligning to TRBD2. J gave up 5 bases and V 6 bases, and 8 bases lay outside the gene matches. This CDR3 is 14 amino acids long. Germline lookup yields CDR1 SNHLY and CDR2 FYNNEI. CDR3: CASRAGLVGETQYF. The DNA for the CDR3 is TGTGCCAGCAGGGCGGGACTAGTCGGGGAGACCCAGTACTTC.

This clone has only a few counts. The chain couples TRBV27 to TRBJ2-6; D might be TRBD2 (5 bases). This CDR3 has 17 residues. Trimming took off 3 bases at V and 0 bases at J, with 12 bases between the two ends. Germline lookup yields CDR1 MNHEY and CDR2 SMNVEV (reference sequence). CDR3 loop: CASSFRRGSSGANVLTF. The CDR3 coding sequence is TGTGCCAGCAGTTTTCGCAGAGGGAGCTCTGGGGCCAACGTCCTGACTTTC.

V usage is TRBV30 and J usage is TRBJ1-1, with a weak D call TRBD1 (5 bases). V was shortened by 0 bases and J by 3 bases, with 20 bases between the two germline ends. The CDR3 length is 17 residues. The germline V gene has CDR1 GTSNPN and CDR2 SVGIG (reference sequence). The CDR3 reads CAWSVFRAQWGDTEAFF. The CDR3 nucleotides are TGTGCCTGGAGTGTTTTCCGGGCCCAGTGGGGGGACACTGAAGCTTTCTTT.